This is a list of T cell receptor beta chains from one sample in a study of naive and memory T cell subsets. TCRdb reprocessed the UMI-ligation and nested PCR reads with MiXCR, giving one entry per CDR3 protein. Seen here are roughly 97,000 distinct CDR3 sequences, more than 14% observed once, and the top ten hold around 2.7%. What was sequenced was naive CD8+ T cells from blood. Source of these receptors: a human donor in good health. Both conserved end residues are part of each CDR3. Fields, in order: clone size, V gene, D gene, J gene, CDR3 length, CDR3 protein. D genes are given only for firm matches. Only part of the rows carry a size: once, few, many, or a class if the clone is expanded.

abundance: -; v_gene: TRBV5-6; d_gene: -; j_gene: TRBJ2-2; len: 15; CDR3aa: CASSLRQGGTGELFF
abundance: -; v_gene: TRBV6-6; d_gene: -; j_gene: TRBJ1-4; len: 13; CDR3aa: CASGNRINEKLFF
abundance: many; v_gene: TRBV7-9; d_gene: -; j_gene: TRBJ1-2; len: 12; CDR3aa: CASSYYGRGYTF
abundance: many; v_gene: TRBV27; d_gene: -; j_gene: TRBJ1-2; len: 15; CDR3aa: CASSALSGLHYGYTF
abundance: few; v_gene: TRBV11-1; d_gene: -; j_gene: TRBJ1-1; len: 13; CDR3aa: CASSFPSDTEAFF
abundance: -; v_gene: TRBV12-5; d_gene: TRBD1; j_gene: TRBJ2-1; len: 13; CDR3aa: CASGGQGYNEQFF
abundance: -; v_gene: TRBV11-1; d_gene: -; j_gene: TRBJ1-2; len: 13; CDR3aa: CASSPTLNYGYTF
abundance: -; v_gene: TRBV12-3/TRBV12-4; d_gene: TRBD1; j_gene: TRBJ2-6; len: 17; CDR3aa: CASSPGTGESGANVLTF
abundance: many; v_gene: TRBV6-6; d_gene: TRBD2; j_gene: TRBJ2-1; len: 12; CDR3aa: CASSTGGNEQFF
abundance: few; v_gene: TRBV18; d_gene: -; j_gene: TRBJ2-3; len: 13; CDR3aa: CASSPTTSFTQYF
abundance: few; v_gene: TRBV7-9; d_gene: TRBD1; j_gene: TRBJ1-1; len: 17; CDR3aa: CASSSIPGQGLNTEAFF
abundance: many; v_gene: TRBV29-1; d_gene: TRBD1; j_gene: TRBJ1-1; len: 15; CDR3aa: CSVTGTGQMNTEAFF
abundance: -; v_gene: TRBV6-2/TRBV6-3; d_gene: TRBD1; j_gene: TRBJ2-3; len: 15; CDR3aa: CASSFTGVGADTQYF
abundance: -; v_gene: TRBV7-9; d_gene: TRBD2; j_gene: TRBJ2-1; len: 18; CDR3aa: CASSLVFLLAGGADEQFF
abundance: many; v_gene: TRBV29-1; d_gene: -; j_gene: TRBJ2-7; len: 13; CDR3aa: CSVEDSRTYEQYF
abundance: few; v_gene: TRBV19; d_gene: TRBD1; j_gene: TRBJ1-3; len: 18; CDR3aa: CASSPPPGQINSGNTIYF
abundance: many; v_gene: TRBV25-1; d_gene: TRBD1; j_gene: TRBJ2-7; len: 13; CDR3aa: CASTETGPYEQYF
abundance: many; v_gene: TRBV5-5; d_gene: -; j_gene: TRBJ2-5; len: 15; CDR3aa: CASSLPSSGLETQYF
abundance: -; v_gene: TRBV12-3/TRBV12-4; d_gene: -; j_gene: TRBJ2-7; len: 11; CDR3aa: CASSFGFEQYF
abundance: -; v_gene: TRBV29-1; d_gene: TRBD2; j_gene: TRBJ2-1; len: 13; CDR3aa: CSVGASGDNEQFF
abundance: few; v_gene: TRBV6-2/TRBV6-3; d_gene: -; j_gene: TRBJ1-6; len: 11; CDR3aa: CASTDDSPLHF
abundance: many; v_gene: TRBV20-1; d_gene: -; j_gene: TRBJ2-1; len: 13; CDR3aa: CSARGLSYNEQFF
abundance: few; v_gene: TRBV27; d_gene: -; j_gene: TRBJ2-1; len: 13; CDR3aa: CASSGADLDEQFF
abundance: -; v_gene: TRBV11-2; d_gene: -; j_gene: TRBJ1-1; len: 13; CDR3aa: CASSLNRWQGAFF
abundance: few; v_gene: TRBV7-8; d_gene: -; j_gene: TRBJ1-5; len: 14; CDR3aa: CASSLVDGDQPQHF
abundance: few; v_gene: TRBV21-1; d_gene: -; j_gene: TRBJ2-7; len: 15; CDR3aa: CASSKEKGNKAEQYF
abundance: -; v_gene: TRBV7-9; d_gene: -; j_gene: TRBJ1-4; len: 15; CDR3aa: CASSPTATTNEKLFF
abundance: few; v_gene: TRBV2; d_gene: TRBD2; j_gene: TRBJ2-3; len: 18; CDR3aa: CASIPTSGRALGTDTQYF
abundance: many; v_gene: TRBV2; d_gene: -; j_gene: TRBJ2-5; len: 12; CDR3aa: CASSEADETQYF
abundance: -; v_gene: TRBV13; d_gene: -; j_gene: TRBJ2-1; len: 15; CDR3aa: CASSPGGGSNNEQFF
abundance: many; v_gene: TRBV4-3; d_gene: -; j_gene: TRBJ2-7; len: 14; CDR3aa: CASSSSRLQYEQYF
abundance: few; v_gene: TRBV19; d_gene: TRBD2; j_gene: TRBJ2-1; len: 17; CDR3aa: CASSIDLLAGGYNEQFF
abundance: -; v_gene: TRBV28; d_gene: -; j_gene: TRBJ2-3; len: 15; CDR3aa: CASSSRQAFTDTQYF
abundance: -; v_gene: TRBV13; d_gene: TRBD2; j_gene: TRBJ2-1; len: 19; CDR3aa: CASSAGLAGGPGSYNEQFF